This TCR beta chain was profiled in a study of cytomegalovirus exposure and HLA in healthy donors. Findings of the study overall: Overall, approximately 150 TCR beta chains were annotated as cytomegalovirus-associated.

As for this clone: The antigen is unknown.

The validation cohort, a group of under 150 subjects, included the donors and was separate from the approximately 650-subject first cohort. Trimming removed 6 bases from V and 0 bases from J; junction bases left unmatched: 15. Germline loops: CDR1 MRHNA, CDR2 SNTAGT. The CDR3 spans 19 residues. Sequencing was performed with immunoSEQ multiplex PCR; in TCRdb, only in-frame clones are kept and a portion is missing. The sample has approximately 160,000 clones, just under 85% seen once. This TCR derives from a man younger than 40 in good health and CMV-seropositive. This chain links TRBV6-4 with TRBJ2-1; 9 positions agree with TRBD2. Sequencing used PBMCs. CDR3 sequence (DNA): TGTGCCAGCAGGGGGAAATGGACTAGCGCGTACAGCTCCTACAATGAGCAGTTCTTC. Translating it yields CASRGKWTSAYSSYNEQFF.